This record covers a single T cell receptor (beta chain). In the original workflow: The assay estimated nucleated cells by amplifying reference gene primers. The table came from immunoSEQ multiplex PCR; TCRdb's copy has only in-frame clones and leaves some out. V, J and clone size are taken as reported in that table, and D and trimming were inferred from the DNA itself. This sample carries about 200,000 clones, 75% to 95% of them seen once, and the ten largest clones take 0.53%. V was shortened by 6 bases and J by 4 bases, with 15 bases between the two germline ends. The CDR3 consists of 14 residues. Germline CDR1 reads SNHLY; CDR2 reads FYNNEI. The sample originates from a study of blood T cell repertoires in COVID-19. Looking at the study overall: Sites in the United States, Italy and Spain provided acute and convalescent COVID-19 samples. Nucleic acid was either cDNA or gDNA, and it came from T cells, B-cell-depleted T cells, or PBMCs.

The specimen sequenced was peripheral blood. The sequence was obtained from a man aged 45-65 years with acute or convalescent COVID-19. V and J are TRBV2 and TRBJ1-2; D might be TRBD1 (6 bases). The CDR3 sequence: CASRTTGGSYGYTF. CDR3 DNA sequence: TGTGCCAGCAGAACGACAGGAGGAAGCTATGGCTACACCTTC.